The 19 T cell receptor beta chains below all came from one sample that was sequenced in a study of blood T cell repertoires in COVID-19. Assay used: immunoSEQ multiplex PCR; TCRdb lists only in-frame clones, some missing. The data contain about 180,000 clones, 70% to 85% of them singletons. Sequencing input: PBMCs or T cells enriched from blood (not recorded which). The receptors shown here come from a woman between 45 and 65 years old who had recovered from COVID-19.

The count of this clone is one. The chain couples TRBV28 to TRBJ2-5; the match to TRBD2 covers 8 bases. CDR3 length: 13 residues. Unmatched junction bases numbered 0, after V lost 5 bases and J lost 1 base. The V gene's germline CDR1 is MDHEN and CDR2 SYDVKM. The CDR3 sequence is CASSRGGQETQYF. The DNA for the CDR3 is TGTGCCAGCAGTCGGGGGGGCCAAGAGACCCAGTACTTC.

The chain combines TRBV10-3 with TRBJ2-2, with TRBD2 identical over 11 bases. Germline-derived CDR1 and CDR2 are ENHRY and SYGVKD. V lost 8 bases to trimming and J lost 4 bases; unmatched junction nucleotides: 12. The CDR3 extends over 17 amino acids. The DNA for the CDR3 is TGTGCCATCGGATTCCTAGCGGGAGGAGGTGGCACCGGGGAGCTGTTTTTT. Protein product: CAIGFLAGGGGTGELFF.

The genes are TRBV3-1 (or the pseudogene TRBV3-2) and TRBJ2-5; D gene unclear. V lost 2 bases and J 0 bases, leaving 10 bases between the germline ends. CDR3 size: 15 residues. Germline CDR1 reads LGHDT; CDR2 reads YNNKEL (reference sequence). CDR3 nucleotide sequence: TGTGCCAGCAGCCAAAGTACAGTGTACCAAGAGACCCAGTACTTC. Its translation is CASSQSTVYQETQYF.

This clone has just one count. This sequence joins TRBV30 and TRBJ2-2; 10 bases line up with TRBD2. Germline V gene sequence: CDR1 GTSNPN, CDR2 SVGIG (reference sequence). V was pared by 4 bases and J by 5 bases, with 1 base of the junction left unmatched. The CDR3 loop spans 13 amino acids. CDR3 amino acids: CAWKREGTGELFF. The CDR3 nucleotides read TGTGCCTGGAAGCGGGAGGGGACCGGGGAGCTGTTTTTT.

J is TRBJ1-1 and V is TRBV11-2, with D unclear. The CDR3 covers 13 residues. V shed 5 bases and J shed 1 base, with 8 bases lying between them. Looked up from germline, CDR1 is SGHAT and CDR2 is FQNNGV. CDR3 loop: CASSTDTNTEAFF. The CDR3 DNA reads TGTGCCAGCAGCACCGACACGAACACTGAAGCTTTCTTT.

The CDR3 coding sequence is TGTGCCAGCTCACCAGGGACTAGCGGGAGCGGACATGAGACCCAGTACTTC. Its translation is CASSPGTSGSGHETQYF. V usage is TRBV18 and J usage is TRBJ2-5, with 14 positions matching TRBD2. The J segment lost 5 bases and the V segment lost 2 bases, leaving 7 bases of the junction unmatched. The CDR3 runs to 17 residues. Germline assignment: CDR1 KGHSH and CDR2 LQKENI.

The chain has TRBV7-7 and TRBJ2-1; 7 positions match TRBD1. The CDR3 has 15 amino acids. The V gene end was trimmed by 3 bases and the J gene end by 6 bases; junction bases not matched to a gene: 8. CDR1 SSHAT and CDR2 FNYEAQ come from the germline V gene (reference sequence). The CDR3 loop reads CASSFKQGPLNEQFF. CDR3 in DNA: TGTGCCAGCAGCTTTAAACAGGGGCCCCTCAATGAGCAGTTCTTC.

V gene TRBV6-5 combines with J gene TRBJ1-1; perhaps TRBD1 as D (5 bases). The V gene lost 6 bases and the J gene lost 1 base, with 15 bases spanning the gap. CDR3 length: 15 residues. Germline-derived CDR1 and CDR2 are MNHEY and SVGAGI. CDR3 region: CASSSGSSGNTEAFF. The CDR3 region has the DNA TGTGCCAGCAGCTCAGGGTCTTCGGGGAACACTGAAGCTTTCTTT.

J is TRBJ2-7 and V is TRBV9, with 11 bases identical to TRBD2. CDR3 length equals 15 residues. J gave up 9 bases and V 0 bases, and 8 bases lay outside the gene matches. In germline, CDR1 is SGDLS, CDR2 YYNGEE. CDR3 sequence reads: CASSVAASGRMVQYF. CDR3 in DNA: TGTGCCAGCAGCGTAGCCGCTAGCGGGAGGATGGTGCAGTACTTC.

The genes are TRBV5-1 and TRBJ2-3; 10 positions agree with TRBD2. V lost 5 bases to trimming and J lost 0 bases; unmatched junction nucleotides: 0. The germline V gene encodes CDR1 SGHRS and CDR2 YFSETQ. This CDR3 comprises 14 residues. The CDR3 region has the DNA TGCGCCAGCAGACTAGCGGGAAGCACAGATACGCAGTATTTT. It yields the protein CASRLAGSTDTQYF.

This chain connects TRBV5-4 to TRBJ1-2; 8 bases are shared with TRBD1. J lost 6 bases, V lost 3 bases, and 10 bases had no gene match. The V gene's germline CDR1 is SGHNT and CDR2 YYREEE (reference sequence). CDR3 length equals 15 residues. The CDR3 DNA reads as TGTGCCAGCAGCTCCGACAGGGGTTTAACCGATGGCTACACCTTC. Its protein is CASSSDRGLTDGYTF.

The CDR3 loop is CASSFNVITNQPQHF. CDR3 in DNA: TGTGCCAGCAGCTTTAATGTCATAACAAATCAGCCCCAGCATTTT. The chain recombines TRBV7-8 with TRBJ1-5; D is ambiguous. Trimming removed 3 bases from V and 4 bases from J, with 13 bases in between. The CDR3 runs to 15 residues. From germline, CDR1 is SGHVS and CDR2 FQNEAQ.

J is TRBJ2-7 and V is TRBV25-1, with D possibly being TRBD2 (6 bases). This CDR3 is 14 amino acids long. From germline, CDR1 is MGHDK and CDR2 SYGVNS. Trimming pared 7 bases from V and 4 bases from J, leaving 17 bases between. The CDR3 loop reads CASTGTRDAYEQYF. The CDR3 DNA follows: TGTGCCAGCACCGGGACTCGAGACGCGTACGAGCAGTACTTC.

The CDR3, as DNA: TGTGCCACCAGTGACCCAACTAGCGCGCAGACCCAGTACTTC. Protein product: CATSDPTSAQTQYF. V usage is TRBV24-1 and J usage is TRBJ2-5, with 7 bases lining up with TRBD2. This CDR3 is built from 14 residues. V gave up 4 bases and J gave up 6 bases; unmatched junction bases: 7. Per the germline V gene, CDR1 is KGHDR and CDR2 is SFDVKD.

The chain links TRBV9 to TRBJ2-2; 8 bases are shared with TRBD1. CDR1 and CDR2 (germline): SGDLS, YYNGEE. The trim removed 3 bases at V and 5 bases at J, leaving 6 bases unmatched. This CDR3 contains 15 residues. The CDR3 nucleotides read TGTGCCAGCAGCGCGGGACAGGTGTTTACCGGGGAGCTGTTTTTT. This encodes CASSAGQVFTGELFF.

In nucleotides, the CDR3 is TGTGCCAGCAGCCGCAGGGGGCCTGAAAAACTGTTTTTT. Its translation is CASSRRGPEKLFF. The chain employs TRBV14 and TRBJ1-4, with 8 bases identical to TRBD1. Losses at the gene ends were 4 bases for V and 7 bases for J; bases not matched to a gene: 2. Germline lookup yields CDR1 SGHDN and CDR2 FVKESK. This CDR3 has 13 amino acids.

This clone was counted once. The V call is TRBV19, the J call TRBJ2-5, with D maybe TRBD1 (6 bases). This CDR3 is built from 14 residues. The V gene's germline CDR1 is LNHDA and CDR2 SQIVND (reference sequence). V was shortened by 7 bases and J by 1 base, with 13 bases between the two germline ends. The CDR3 here is CASILTGPQETQYF. The CDR3 coding sequence is TGTGCCAGTATTCTGACAGGCCCCCAAGAGACCCAGTACTTC.

The chain is built from TRBV19 and TRBJ2-5; D is perhaps TRBD2 (6 bases). Germline values: CDR1 LNHDA, CDR2 SQIVND (reference sequence). The CDR3 is 13 residues long. Deletions cut 6 bases from V and 5 bases from J, with 13 bases between. CDR3 DNA sequence: TGTGCCAGTAGACCGGGAGTGGGGGAGACCCAGTACTTC. This codes for CASRPGVGETQYF.

This rearrangement joins TRBV9 to TRBJ2-5; TRBD2 matches at 10 bases. V lost 4 bases, J lost 2 bases, and 5 bases stayed unmatched. Looked up from germline, CDR1 is SGDLS and CDR2 is YYNGEE. CDR3 length equals 15 residues. The CDR3 DNA sequence: TGTGCCAGCAGCAGGACTAGCGGACTTCAAGAGACCCAGTACTTC. Its protein is CASSRTSGLQETQYF.